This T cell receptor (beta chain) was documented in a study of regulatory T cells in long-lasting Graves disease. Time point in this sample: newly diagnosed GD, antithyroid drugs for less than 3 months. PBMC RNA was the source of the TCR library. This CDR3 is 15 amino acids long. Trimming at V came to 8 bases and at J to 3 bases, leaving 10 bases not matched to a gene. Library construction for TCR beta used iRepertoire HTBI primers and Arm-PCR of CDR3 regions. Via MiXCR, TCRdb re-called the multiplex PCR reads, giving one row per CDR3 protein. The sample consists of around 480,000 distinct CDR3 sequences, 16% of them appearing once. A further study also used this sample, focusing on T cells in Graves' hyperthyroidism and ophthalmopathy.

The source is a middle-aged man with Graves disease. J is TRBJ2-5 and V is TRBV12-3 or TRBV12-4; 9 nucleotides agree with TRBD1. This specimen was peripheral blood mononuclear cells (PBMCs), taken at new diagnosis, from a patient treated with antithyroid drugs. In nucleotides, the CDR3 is TGTGCCAGCGCCCCACAGGGGGCATCGGAAGAGACCCAGTACTTC. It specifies CASAPQGASEETQYF.